This T cell receptor (beta chain) is drawn from a study of cytomegalovirus exposure and HLA in healthy donors. Study details: According to later analysis, the same platform produced the roughly 130 validation and several hundred first-cohort repertoires. Study results and limitations: Many donors carried some public TCRs, although rarity characterized most TCR sequences.

Notes on this clone: The antigen is not known.

Libraries were prepared by immunoSEQ multiplex PCR; TCRdb keeps only in-frame clonotypes and omits some of them. The sample carries approximately 82,000 clones, roughly 96% recorded once. The clonotype originates from a woman aged 18-29 years in good health and CMV-seronegative. The specimen was PBMCs.

The CDR3 here is CAIGQEPYNEQFF. CDR3 coding DNA: TGTGCCATCGGACAGGAGCCTTACAATGAGCAGTTCTTC. The genes are TRBV10-3 and TRBJ2-1; 7 nucleotides match TRBD1. The CDR3 length is 13 residues. The junction had 5 bases not matched to a gene; V was cut back by 8 bases and J by 4 bases. CDR1 is ENHRY and CDR2 is SYGVKD in the germline V gene.